This TCR beta chain was sequenced in a study of T cell repertoires in cytomegalovirus infection. Study-level background: Matching HLA type, along with CMV infection, was indicated by public TCR beta signatures. Study-level results: Predominance within the ex vivo response was attributable to HLA-C-restricted CMV-specific TCR beta clonotypes. Of the TCR beta families, the public ones yielded a cumulative frequency that identified carriers of CMV plus the relevant HLA.

Germline-derived CDR1 and CDR2 are MDHEN and SYDVKM. After removal of 4 bases from V and 2 bases from J, the junction contained 3 bases not matched to a gene. The CDR3 is 14 residues long. One entry per CDR3 protein, called by TCRdb with MiXCR from the reads. The sample holds some 110,000 distinct CDR3 sequences, roughly a tenth seen once. In this sample, this clonotype turned up many times. What it recognizes is unknown. This chain uses TRBV28 with TRBJ2-5; 8 positions agree with TRBD2. Sequenced sample: PBMCs, sequenced either directly or after in vitro stimulation (not recorded which). The receptor was isolated from a human donor in good health (CMV status not recorded). Some clones in this sample may be carry-over from other donors' samples. The CDR3 nucleotides are TGTGCCAGCAGTTCGACTAGCGAACAAGAGACCCAGTACTTC. Translated, it gives CASSSTSEQETQYF.